A selection of T cell receptor beta chains follows, all from one sample in a study of T cell changes during pregnancy in multiple sclerosis. Libraries were prepared by immunoSEQ multiplex PCR; TCRdb keeps only in-frame clonotypes and omits some of them. The sample consists of about 100,000 clones, about 92% of them appearing once. Sequenced material: peripheral blood, taken after pregnancy. The receptors shown here come from a female donor with multiple sclerosis, enrolled in a pregnancy study. Each CDR3 is given with its conserved first and last residue. D genes are given only for firm matches. Clone size appears in some rows only: once, few, many, or a class for an expanded clone.

j_call clone_size v_call d_call cdr3_length cdr3_nt cdr3_aa
TRBJ2-2 NA TRBV4-3 NA 15 TGCGCCAGCAGCCAACCACTACCGTACACCGGGGAGCTGTTTTTT CASSQPLPYTGELFF
TRBJ2-3 few TRBV15 TRBD2 15 TGTGCCACCAGCAGAGCTAGCGGGGGGGCAGATACGCAGTATTTT CATSRASGGADTQYF
TRBJ2-7 NA TRBV2 TRBD2 17 TGTGCCAGCAGTGAAGCTTTCCTAGCGGGACCAACCTACGAGCAGTACTTC CASSEAFLAGPTYEQYF
TRBJ1-1 few TRBV2 TRBD1 13 TGTGCCAGCAGCTGGGACAGTAACACTGAAGCTTTCTTT CASSWDSNTEAFF
TRBJ1-1 NA TRBV19 NA 14 TGTGCCAGTACCTCAACAGGGTTTAGCTCTGAAGCTTTCTTT CASTSTGFSSEAFF
TRBJ1-5 NA TRBV15 NA 17 TGTGCCACCAGCAGAGAGGGGTCGGAAGGGGTTATTCAGCCCCAGCATTTT CATSREGSEGVIQPQHF
TRBJ2-7 NA TRBV9 NA 14 TGTGCCAGCAGCGTAGGGAATCAGGCAAGGGAGCAGTACTTC CASSVGNQAREQYF
TRBJ2-7 NA TRBV4-2 TRBD2 14 TGTGCCAGCAGCCAACAGCGGGAAACCTACGAGCAGTACTTC CASSQQRETYEQYF
TRBJ1-6 NA TRBV5-3 TRBD1 13 TGTGCCAGAAGCGCTACAGGGGTATCACCCCTCCACTTT CARSATGVSPLHF
TRBJ2-7 NA TRBV6-5 TRBD1 15 TGTGCCAGCAGTGCCCCGGGACAGATGTCCTACGAGCAGTACTTC CASSAPGQMSYEQYF
TRBJ2-3 NA TRBV7-2 TRBD1 15 TGTGCCAGCAGCTTATATGGACAGGGGGGAGATACGCAGTATTTT CASSLYGQGGDTQYF
TRBJ1-1 once TRBV5-1 NA 16 TGCGCCAGCAGCTTGGTAGCAGGGGCCTTGAACACTGAAGCTTTCTTT CASSLVAGALNTEAFF
TRBJ2-2 NA TRBV4-1 TRBD1 15 TGCGCCAGCAGCCTCTGGACAGGGGGGACCGGGGAGCTGTTTTTT CASSLWTGGTGELFF
TRBJ2-7 NA TRBV15 TRBD1 12 TGTGCCACCAGCAGATTACCGGGACAGGTACGATTC CATSRLPGQVRF
TRBJ1-5 NA TRBV28 NA 16 TGTGCCAGCAGCTTAACCTCGGGCAGGGGCAATCAGCCCCAGCATTTT CASSLTSGRGNQPQHF
TRBJ2-5 NA TRBV7-8 TRBD2 17 TGTGCCAGCAGCTTAGTTAGTCTAGCGGGGGGGGTTGAGACCCAGTACTTC CASSLVSLAGGVETQYF
TRBJ1-1 NA TRBV5-1 NA 14 TGCGCCAGCAGCTTGGCAGTCGTTAACACTGAAGCTTTCTTT CASSLAVVNTEAFF
TRBJ1-2 NA TRBV19 NA 12 TGTGCCAGTAGTGCCGAGGGATACGGCTACACCTTC CASSAEGYGYTF
TRBJ1-5 NA TRBV6-5 NA 14 TGTGCCAGCAGTTCGGCTAGAGGTTCGGGGGCCCAGCATTTT CASSSARGSGAQHF
TRBJ2-5 once TRBV7-2 TRBD1 14 TGTGCCAGCAGCTTAACGGGACAGGAAAGGACCCAGTACTTC CASSLTGQERTQYF
TRBJ1-1 NA TRBV19 NA 12 TGTGCCACTCAGGGCTACAACACTGAAGCTTTCTTT CATQGYNTEAFF
TRBJ2-7 NA TRBV27 TRBD1 14 TGTGCCAGCACTCCGGGACAGGGAGTCTACGAGCAGTACTTC CASTPGQGVYEQYF
TRBJ2-5 NA TRBV13 NA 14 TGTGCCAGCAGCTTAACTACCGTAAGAGAGACCCAGTACTTC CASSLTTVRETQYF
TRBJ1-2 NA TRBV7-9 TRBD1 12 TGTGCCAGCAGTTCGACAGGGAATGGCTACACCTTC CASSSTGNGYTF
TRBJ1-4 NA TRBV30 NA 14 TGTGCCTGGAGTAGGGGGGGCAAGGGGGAAAAACTGTTTTTT CAWSRGGKGEKLFF
TRBJ1-1 NA TRBV7-9 NA 12 TGTGCCAGCAGCCAACGGGACACCGAAGCTTTCTTT CASSQRDTEAFF
TRBJ2-7 NA TRBV5-6 TRBD1 15 TGTGCCAGCAGCGCACGACAGGGGTTGGCCTACGAGCAGTACTTC CASSARQGLAYEQYF
TRBJ2-3 NA TRBV30 NA 17 TGTGCCTGGAGTGTATCGTCGGAGGGAAGGGGCACAGATACGCAGTATTTT CAWSVSSEGRGTDTQYF
TRBJ1-6 NA TRBV7-3 NA 13 TGTGCCAGCAGCCCCGGACGGGGTTCACCCCTCCACTTT CASSPGRGSPLHF
TRBJ1-2 NA TRBV11-1 NA 14 TGTGCCAGCAGCCGTGGTAGAGCTAACTATGGCTACACCTTC CASSRGRANYGYTF
TRBJ1-1 NA TRBV7-9 TRBD1 13 TGTGCCAGCAGCTTGGGACAGTTCACTGAAGCTTTCTTT CASSLGQFTEAFF
TRBJ2-3 NA TRBV10-3 TRBD2 14 TGTGCCATCAGAGCGGGGCTCAACACAGATACGCAGTATTTT CAIRAGLNTDTQYF
TRBJ2-3 NA TRBV7-9 NA 11 TGTGCCAGCAGCCCTACAGATACGCAGTATTTT CASSPTDTQYF
TRBJ2-2 NA TRBV5-1 NA 15 TGCGCCAGCAGCTTGGATGCGGGGTTAAGCGGGGAGCTGTTTTTT CASSLDAGLSGELFF
TRBJ2-3 NA TRBV14 NA 16 TGTGCCAGCAGCCCCCAAGGGAGCGGCGGGGCAGATACGCAGTATTTT CASSPQGSGGADTQYF
TRBJ2-5 once TRBV4-1 NA 16 TGCGCCAGCAGCCAACAGGGAGGCCCCCCTCAAGAGACCCAGTACTTC CASSQQGGPPQETQYF
TRBJ2-7 NA TRBV5-1 TRBD2 16 TGCGCCAGCAGCTTGGGGGCTAGCGGGAGTTTCGACGAGCAGTACTTC CASSLGASGSFDEQYF
TRBJ1-1 NA TRBV7-6 TRBD1 15 TGTGCCAGCAGCTTAGAAGCAGGGGGCGAGGAAGAAGCTTTCTTT CASSLEAGGEEEAFF
TRBJ2-1 once TRBV19 TRBD2 16 TGTGCCAGTAGTCGAACAGGACTAGCGGGCTACAATGAGCAGTTCTTC CASSRTGLAGYNEQFF
TRBJ2-7 NA TRBV18 NA 16 TGTGCCAGCTCACCACCGCAGGGGGGCATCATCTACGAGCAGTACTTC CASSPPQGGIIYEQYF
TRBJ2-7 few TRBV7-3 TRBD2 14 TGTGCCAGCAGCCCCGTGGCGGGGGCCTACGAGCAGTACTTC CASSPVAGAYEQYF
TRBJ2-5 NA TRBV30 TRBD2 17 TGTGCCTGGAGTGTAGGTAGCGGGGGGGCCTCGCTGGAGACCCAGTACTTC CAWSVGSGGASLETQYF
TRBJ2-5 NA TRBV16 TRBD2 15 TGTGCCAGCGGCGGTAGCGGGCACATCCAAGAGACCCAGTACTTC CASGGSGHIQETQYF
TRBJ1-6 NA TRBV11-2 NA 16 TGTGCCAGCAGCTTAGATGGGAGCTCCTATAATTCACCCCTCCACTTT CASSLDGSSYNSPLHF
TRBJ1-6 NA TRBV13 NA 16 TGTGCCAGCAGCTTCGGCCCAACAGGGCCTGATTCACCCCTCCACTTT CASSFGPTGPDSPLHF
TRBJ1-1 once TRBV27 TRBD1 14 TGTGCCAGCAGTCCCCCCGGGACAGGGACTGAAGCTTTCTTT CASSPPGTGTEAFF
TRBJ2-7 NA TRBV29-1 NA 13 TGCAGCGTGTCGGACAGACTAAACTACGAGCAGTACTTC CSVSDRLNYEQYF
TRBJ2-1 NA TRBV28 NA 17 TGTGCCAGCAGTTCGATTGCGGGGGCCAGCTCCTACAATGAGCAGTTCTTC CASSSIAGASSYNEQFF
TRBJ2-5 NA TRBV9 TRBD2 14 TGTGCCAGCAGCGTAGGACTAGCCGGCGAGACCCAGTACTTC CASSVGLAGETQYF
TRBJ2-3 NA TRBV7-8 NA 11 TGTGCCAGCAGCCAACCGGGAACGCAGTATTTT CASSQPGTQYF